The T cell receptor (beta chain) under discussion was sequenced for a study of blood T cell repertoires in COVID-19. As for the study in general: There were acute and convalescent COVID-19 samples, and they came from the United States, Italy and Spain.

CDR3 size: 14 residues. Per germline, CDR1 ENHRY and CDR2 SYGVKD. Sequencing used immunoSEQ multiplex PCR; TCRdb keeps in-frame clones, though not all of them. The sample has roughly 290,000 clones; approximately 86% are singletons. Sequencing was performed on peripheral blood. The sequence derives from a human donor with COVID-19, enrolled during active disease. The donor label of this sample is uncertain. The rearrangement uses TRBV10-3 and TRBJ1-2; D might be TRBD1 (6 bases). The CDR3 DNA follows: TGTGGCTCACTCGGGGGGGCTTCCTCCTATGGCTACACCTTC. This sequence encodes CGSLGGASSYGYTF.